These 20 T cell receptor beta chains originate from one sample sequenced in a study of blood T cell repertoires in COVID-19. Assay used: immunoSEQ multiplex PCR; TCRdb lists only in-frame clones, some missing. This sample has about 75,000 clones; 90% occur once, and the top ten carry over 2.5%. The sequenced sample was peripheral blood. The receptors shown here come from a human donor in a cohort sampled during active COVID-19.

This chain connects TRBV19 to TRBJ1-6; TRBD1 is a possible D gene (6 bases). Trimming took off 7 bases at V and 3 bases at J, with 7 bases between the two ends. The CDR3 has 13 amino acids. Germline-derived CDR1 and CDR2 are LNHDA and SQIVND (reference sequence). CDR3 region: CASTRGYNSPLHF. CDR3 in DNA: TGTGCCAGTACCAGGGGCTATAATTCACCCCTCCACTTT.

This chain links TRBV18 with TRBJ2-7; possible D gene TRBD2, 6 bases. The CDR3 contains 15 residues. V lost 3 bases and J 0 bases, leaving 12 bases between the germline ends. Germline V gene sequence: CDR1 KGHSH, CDR2 LQKENI. CDR3 residues: CASSPRGRSSYEQYF. The DNA of the CDR3 is TGTGCCAGCTCACCGCGGGGCAGAAGCTCCTACGAGCAGTACTTC. Full variable domain (outside the CDR3, taken from reference TRBV18 and TRBJ2-7): NAGVMQNPRHLVRRRGQEARLRCSPMKGHSHVYWYRQLPEEGLKFMVYLQKENIIDESGMPKERFSAEFPKEGPSILRIQQVVRGDSAAYFCASSPRGRSSYEQYFGPGTRLTVT.

This clone was detected a few times. In DNA form, the CDR3 reads TGTGCCAGCAGTTATCCAGGTTCCTATAGCAATCAGCCCCAGCATTTT. Translated: CASSYPGSYSNQPQHF. The chain carries TRBV6-6 and TRBJ1-5; D call uncertain. The germline gives CDR1 MNHNY, CDR2 SVGAGI (reference sequence). This CDR3 has 16 residues. The germline V and J ends were trimmed by 3 bases and 0 bases, with 12 bases remaining between them.

The V and J genes are TRBV28 and TRBJ2-7; TRBD2 aligns across 7 bases. CDR1 and CDR2 from the germline V gene are MDHEN and SYDVKM. V gave up 1 base and J gave up 5 bases; unmatched junction bases: 11. CDR3 length: 16 residues. CDR3 nucleotides: TGTGCCAGCAGTTTATCCCGGGGGGATCTCCCCCACGAGCAGTACTTC. This gives the protein CASSLSRGDLPHEQYF.

This clone was found a few times. The rearrangement links TRBV19 to TRBJ2-7; 9 bases are shared with TRBD2. Germline V gene data show CDR1 as LNHDA and CDR2 as SQIVND (reference sequence). The J segment lost 6 bases and the V segment lost 5 bases, leaving 8 bases of the junction unmatched. This CDR3 has 14 residues. The DNA of the CDR3 is TGTGCCAGTAGTGTTAGCGGGAGATCTTCCGAGCAGTACTTC. Its translation is CASSVSGRSSEQYF.

The chain is built from TRBV7-8 and TRBJ2-1, with TRBD2 matching 11 bases. The V gene end was trimmed by 5 bases and the J gene end by 7 bases; junction bases not matched to a gene: 13. CDR1 SGHVS and CDR2 FQNEAQ come from the germline V gene. The CDR3 consists of 17 residues. This CDR3 reads CASSPTPLAGGGNEQFF. The CDR3 DNA reads TGTGCCAGCAGCCCTACCCCTCTAGCGGGGGGTGGGAATGAGCAGTTCTTC.

The J gene is TRBJ1-3, the V gene TRBV27; no clear D. V lost 3 bases and J lost 0, with 12 bases in between. Germline assignment: CDR1 MNHEY and CDR2 SMNVEV (reference sequence). The CDR3 contains 16 residues. The CDR3 DNA reads as TGTGCCAGCAGTTTGAGCCCCACTCCCTCTGGAAACACCATATATTTT. It codes for CASSLSPTPSGNTIYF.

The rearrangement uses TRBV29-1 and TRBJ2-7; 10 bases line up with TRBD2. From germline, CDR1 is SQVTM and CDR2 ANQGSEA. This CDR3 is built from 14 residues. The J segment lost 9 bases and the V segment lost 1 base, leaving 9 bases of the junction unmatched. The CDR3 sequence is CSVEGRLAGDGQYF. In DNA form, the CDR3 reads TGCAGCGTTGAAGGGCGGCTAGCGGGAGACGGGCAGTACTTC.

The V and J genes are TRBV7-2 and TRBJ2-5, with D tentatively TRBD2 (5 bases). The germline V gene encodes CDR1 SGHTA and CDR2 FQGNSA. Trimming shortened V by 1 base and J by 1 base, and 13 bases separated the two germline ends. There are 16 residues in the CDR3. DNA of the CDR3: TGTGCCAGCAGCTTAGTAGTAACAGCGGTCCAAGAGACCCAGTACTTC. As protein: CASSLVVTAVQETQYF.

This clone occurred a few times. The CDR3 spells CASSQDLSRTGELFF. CDR3 DNA: TGTGCCAGCAGCCAAGATTTGTCCAGGACCGGGGAGCTGTTTTTT. This chain links TRBV4-2 with TRBJ2-2; D unclear. This CDR3 is built from 15 residues. The V and J ends lost 0 bases and 5 bases respectively, with 10 bases between them. Germline V gives CDR1 LGHNA, CDR2 YNFKEQ.

V is TRBV6-1 and J is TRBJ1-6; 9 positions agree with TRBD1. The germline CDR1 and CDR2 sequences are MNHNS and SASEGT. The J segment lost 6 bases and the V segment lost 4 bases, leaving 7 bases of the junction unmatched. The CDR3 is made up of 16 amino acids. The CDR3 is CASSGGTGKSNSPLHF. As DNA, the CDR3 is TGTGCCAGCAGTGGCGGGACAGGGAAATCTAATTCACCCCTCCACTTT.

The chain uses TRBV2 and TRBJ2-3; TRBD1 matches 7 bases. This CDR3 spans 14 amino acids. J gave up 2 bases and V 7 bases, and 6 bases lay outside the gene matches. Germline lookup yields CDR1 SNHLY and CDR2 FYNNEI. CDR3 sequence reads: CASKQTGNTDTQYF. The CDR3 DNA reads as TGTGCCAGCAAACAGACAGGGAACACAGATACGCAGTATTTT.

The chain uses TRBV5-4 and TRBJ2-5; TRBD1 matches at 7 bases. CDR3 length equals 14 residues. Germline V lookup: CDR1 SGHNT, CDR2 YYREEE (reference sequence). Trimming removed 2 bases from V and 1 base from J; junction bases left unmatched: 2. The CDR3 bases are TGTGCCAGCAGCTTACAGGGGACCCAAGAGACCCAGTACTTC. Residues: CASSLQGTQETQYF.

The V call is TRBV9, the J call TRBJ2-1; D is possibly TRBD1 (6 bases). V shed 4 bases and J shed 1 base, with 15 bases lying between them. CDR1 and CDR2 from the germline V gene are SGDLS and YYNGEE. The length of the CDR3 is 16 residues. The CDR3 here is CASSPSTGTSYNEQFF. The CDR3 coding sequence is TGTGCCAGCAGCCCCTCTACAGGGACGTCCTACAATGAGCAGTTCTTC.

The CDR3 loop reads CASSGGGPRINEKLFF. The CDR3 nucleotides are TGTGCCAGCAGTGGCGGGGGCCCACGAATCAATGAAAAACTGTTTTTT. The V gene is TRBV28, the J gene TRBJ1-4; maybe TRBD1 (6 bases). Deletions cut 5 bases from V and 5 bases from J, with 18 bases between. CDR1 and CDR2 (germline): MDHEN, SYDVKM. This CDR3 is 16 amino acids long.

V is TRBV11-2 and J is TRBJ2-5; D gene ambiguous. This CDR3 is built from 15 residues. The V and J ends lost 1 base and 0 bases respectively, with 9 bases between them. Germline lookup yields CDR1 SGHAT and CDR2 FQNNGV. The CDR3 DNA is TGTGCCAGCAGCTTAGTCCTATCGTACCAAGAGACCCAGTACTTC. Translated, it gives CASSLVLSYQETQYF.

A few counts support this clone. The chain joins TRBV9 to TRBJ1-1; D is unclear. The CDR3 runs 16 residues. Germline assignment: CDR1 SGDLS and CDR2 YYNGEE. Deletions cut 4 bases from V and 2 bases from J, with 18 bases between. This chain's CDR3 is CASSKTPEPGNTEAFF. The CDR3 DNA reads as TGTGCCAGCAGCAAGACCCCAGAGCCAGGAAACACTGAAGCTTTCTTT.

The chain carries TRBV5-1 and TRBJ1-4; 10 bases are shared with TRBD1. The CDR3 is 15 residues long. V lost 5 bases, J lost 7 bases, and 8 bases stayed unmatched. CDR1 is SGHRS and CDR2 is YFSETQ in the germline V gene. The chain's CDR3 is CASRYTGTGVEKLFF. Written as DNA, the CDR3 is TGCGCCAGCAGATATACCGGGACAGGGGTTGAAAAACTGTTTTTT.

This clone showed up just once. The chain links TRBV6-5 to TRBJ1-5; 7 bases map to TRBD1. CDR3 length equals 15 residues. Trimming at V came to 4 bases and at J to 2 bases, leaving 5 bases not matched to a gene. CDR1 and CDR2 (germline): MNHEY, SVGAGI. The CDR3 DNA is TGTGCCAGCAGTTCCGACAGGGCTCGCAATCAGCCCCAGCATTTT. This gives the protein CASSSDRARNQPQHF.

The chain recombines TRBV5-4 with TRBJ2-5; possible D gene TRBD1, 6 bases. There are 12 residues in the CDR3. Trimming stripped 6 bases from V and 5 bases from J, with 11 bases between. Germline loops: CDR1 SGHNT, CDR2 YYREEE (reference sequence). Here the CDR3 DNA reads TGTGCCAGCACAACAGGGCTGGAGACCCAGTACTTC. It translates to CASTTGLETQYF.